This T cell receptor (beta chain) was sequenced for a study of beta chain features in type 1 diabetes (dated by TCRdb to between 2018 and 2020). About the full investigation: Mean age, gender distribution, total cell number and subset yield were not different between patients and healthy donors. A total of just under 110,000,000 sorted cells were examined across all samples, and RNA yield correlated strongly with the number of cells per subset. Regulatory and stem cell-like memory subsets were obtained from only 8 patients and about eight healthy donors, while naive and central memory subsets were obtained from all 30 or so donors. The study compared the TCRB repertoires of sorted circulating CD4+ T cell subsets in recently diagnosed type 1 diabetes patients with those in matched healthy donors.

About this clone: There is no known antigen for this receptor. No base quality information exists; no much larger clone differs at one position.

All of the isolated RNA was reverse transcribed with the High Capacity cDNA Reverse Transcription Kit, so expressed TCRB transcripts were sequenced. Deep immunoSEQ sequencing was performed on naive, central memory and regulatory T cell samples, with an average of roughly 3.3 million total reads per sample. After sorted cells were lysed in RLT buffer, RNA was extracted with DNase-treated RNeasy Micro or Mini kits, with the choice depending on cell number. To prevent cross-contamination, each cell subset was processed individually, whereas patient and healthy donor samples were processed jointly. TCRB sequences were amplified from cDNA with the immunoSEQ multiplex PCR, producing 87-bp fragments spanning the CDR3 region. Sequencing of the amplicons was done on the Illumina HiSeq platform. Under the source paper's analysis protocol: PCR bias was corrected computationally using synthetic template baselines, and reads within Hamming distance 2 were collapsed, with unmergeable singletons discarded. Reads were aligned against IMGT to assign V, D and J genes, CDR3 length and insertions or deletions at six rearrangement sites. Clonotype counts were normalized to sorted cell number within each subset before computing true diversity and Gini coefficients with the tcR R package. Repertoire sharing was quantified using the overlap coefficient calculated on TCRB nucleotide sequences. As a proxy for the pre-selection repertoire, out-of-frame TCRB sequences from naive cells were analyzed. The table was pulled from immuneACCESS by TCRdb, which kept in-frame rearrangements only. Such tables lose some clones; where checked, under half of the loss comes from unresolved V genes, and the rest has no known cause. V and J calls and clone size follow that table, whereas D and trimming were derived from the DNA. Present in this sample are about 270,000 clones, roughly 13% of which were seen just once. The top ten constitute about 0.016% of the sample.

Overall study results and their limits: Naive, central memory and regulatory TCRB repertoires appeared to be more similar among patients than among healthy donors. Type 1 diabetes patients showed a moderate but significant shortening of TCRB CDR3 length in all four CD4+ subsets. PCR may preferentially amplify shorter templates, but because patient and control samples were amplified and corrected together, any resulting skew would affect both groups equally. Fewer insertions and more nucleotide deletions at VDJ recombination sites were observed in patients with type 1 diabetes, implying thymic rearrangement abnormalities. Because the HLA sub-analyses included only small numbers of individuals, any influence of HLA type on TCRB rearrangement was left unresolved. Because cDNA was sequenced instead of genomic DNA, activated cells with high expression could be over-represented, although the groups did not differ in activation or CD3 levels.

CDR1 and CDR2 (MNHNY, SVGAGI) derive from the germline V gene (reference sequence). From the cysteine up to the phenylalanine, the CDR3 has a length of 15 residues. Only the CDR3 DNA stays, 45 bases, in frame from base 1. The V and J ends are trimmed by 10 bases and 5 bases, leaving 24 bases between them. A single peripheral blood draw of around 0.11 L on average was collected from each donor into heparinised tubes. A BD FACSAria II and a panel including CD45RO, CCR7, CD25, CD127, CD95 and CD27 were used to sort naive, central memory, regulatory and stem cell-like memory CD4+ T cells. Every sorted population had a purity above 95%. PBMCs were isolated immediately by Lymphoprep density gradient centrifugation and stained directly without culture. So that batch effects would be minimized, each experiment stained and sorted samples in pairs, pairing one healthy donor with one patient.

The receptor was isolated from a man between 25 and 39 years old with type 1 diabetes. The V and J segments used are TRBV6-6 and TRBJ2-7, with no confident D gene call. What was sequenced was naive CD4+ T cells from blood. The cell subset or site label corresponds to: true naive CD4+ T cells. The CDR3 region: CATSYSGNFFDEQYF. The nucleotide sequence reads as follows: TGTGCCACCTCCTATTCAGGAAATTTCTTTGACGAGCAGTACTTC.